This T cell receptor beta chain was sequenced for a study of graft-versus-host responses after intestinal transplantation. This clone was counted only a few times. TCRdb's copy holds only in-frame clones and misses some; the assay was immunoSEQ multiplex PCR. The data contain 98,000 or so clones, approximately 85% of them singletons. The CDR3 sequence is 12 residues long. CDR1 is SNHLY, CDR2 FYNNEI, per germline. V lost 6 bases to trimming and J lost 8 bases, with 10 bases between them. This clonotype originated in a human patient who received an intestinal transplant, so some T cells may come from the graft donor. Sequences were derived from PBMCs, sampled 255 days after intestinal transplant. V gene TRBV2 combines with J gene TRBJ2-2; D unresolved. The CDR3 reads CASRELTGELFF. Here the CDR3 DNA reads TGTGCCAGCAGAGAACTTACAGGGGAGCTGTTTTTT.